This entry features one T cell receptor beta chain sequence. This CDR3 is built from 13 residues. Germline CDR1 and CDR2: SNHLY and FYNNEI. V lost 7 bases and J lost 6, with 12 bases in between. This sample is part of a study of blood T cell repertoires in COVID-19. The wider study: The origin of the acute and convalescent COVID-19 samples was the United States, Italy and Spain. From T cells, B-cell-depleted T cells, or PBMCs came the material, which was cDNA or gDNA.

Study processing details: How many nucleated cells were present was estimated from reference gene primer amplification. This table comes from immunoSEQ multiplex PCR, and its TCRdb copy is limited to in-frame clones, with some not included. V and J calls and clone size follow that table, whereas D and trimming were derived from the DNA. The sample includes around 60,000 clones, approximately 88% seen only once; the top ten take 15% to 20%. The J gene is TRBJ2-2, the V gene TRBV2; D uncertain. The sample taken for sequencing was peripheral blood. This clonotype originated in a man in his 60s with COVID-19, enrolled during active disease. For the CDR3, the DNA is TGTGCCAGCAATCTAGTTGCGGCCGGGGAGCTGTTTTTT. Its protein is CASNLVAAGELFF.